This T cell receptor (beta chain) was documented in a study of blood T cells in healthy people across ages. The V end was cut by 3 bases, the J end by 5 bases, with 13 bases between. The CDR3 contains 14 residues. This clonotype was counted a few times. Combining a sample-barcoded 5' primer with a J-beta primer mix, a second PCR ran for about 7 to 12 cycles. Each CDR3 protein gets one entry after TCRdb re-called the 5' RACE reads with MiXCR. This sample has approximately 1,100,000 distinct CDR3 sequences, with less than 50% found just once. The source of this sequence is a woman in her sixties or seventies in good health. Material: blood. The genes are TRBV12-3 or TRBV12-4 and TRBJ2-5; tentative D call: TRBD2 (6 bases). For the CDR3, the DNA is TGTGCCAGCAGTTTGACCGGGAGAGGGGAGACCCAGTACTTC. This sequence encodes CASSLTGRGETQYF.